Shown below are 3 T cell receptor beta chains from a single sample sequenced in a study of monozygotic twins with inflammatory bowel disease. TCRdb re-called the 5' RACE reads and gives one entry per CDR3 protein, without DNA. The table lists roughly 320,000 distinct CDR3 sequences. The material sequenced was blood. The receptors stem from a human donor with ulcerative colitis or Crohn's disease, or a healthy co-twin of an affected twin (not recorded which).

The chain combines TRBV4-1 with TRBJ2-7; TCRdb outputs TRBD2, but without DNA this stays unchecked. Germline V lookup: CDR1 MGHRA, CDR2 YSYEKL. This CDR3 spans 13 amino acids. The CDR3 reads CASSPWEEYEQYF.

This rearrangement joins TRBV28 to TRBJ1-3. CDR3 length: 14 amino acids. Germline V gene sequence: CDR1 MDHEN, CDR2 SYDVKM. This CDR3 reads CASSLKRQGNTIYF.

The chain is built from TRBV5-1 and TRBJ1-5; the D gene TCRdb calls, TRBD1, cannot be checked with no DNA. Germline values: CDR1 SGHRS, CDR2 YFSETQ. The CDR3 loop spans 15 amino acids. CDR3 loop: CASSLAGRGSQPQHF.